The 11 T cell receptor beta chains in this list originate from one sample, sequenced in a study of T cell responses to AZD1222 COVID-19 vaccine. TCRdb's table, derived via immunoSEQ multiplex PCR, lists solely in-frame clones and lacks some. The sample contains more than 95,000 clones, around nine tenths of which appear only once. The input for sequencing was peripheral blood, taken on day 0 of AZD1222 vaccination. Every receptor here comes from an adult in good health.

The gene calls are TRBV30 and TRBJ2-3, with D maybe TRBD2 (6 bases). The CDR3 length is 15 residues. V was clipped by 2 bases and J by 0 bases, with 12 bases between them. Germline values: CDR1 GTSNPN, CDR2 SVGIG (reference sequence). The CDR3 region is CAWSPSGYSTDTQYF. CDR3 DNA sequence: TGTGCCTGGAGTCCCAGCGGGTATAGCACAGATACGCAGTATTTT.

On this clone itself: This sample includes further DNA sequences coding for the same CDR3. The chain recombines TRBV19 with TRBJ1-1; no clear D. Deletions cut 5 bases from V and 1 base from J, with 8 bases between. Germline V gene lookup returns CDR1 LNHDA and CDR2 SQIVND (reference sequence). The CDR3 length is 13 residues. CDR3 bases: TGTGCCAGTAGTGTCACAGAGAACACTGAAGCTTTCTTT. Translation: CASSVTENTEAFF.

J is TRBJ2-1 and V is TRBV24-1; 14 bases map to TRBD2. CDR1 is KGHDR and CDR2 is SFDVKD in the germline V gene. V trimming: 9 bases; J trimming: 9 bases; junction bases outside the gene matches: 6. The CDR3 has 14 amino acids. CDR3 in DNA: TGTGCCACCGCTGGGACTAGCGGGAGAGGTGAGCAGTTCTTC. Its protein is CATAGTSGRGEQFF.

This clone has only one observation. The genes are TRBV4-1 and TRBJ2-1; 8 bases line up with TRBD1. The CDR3 runs to 15 residues. Germline V gene sequence: CDR1 MGHRA, CDR2 YSYEKL. Germline trimming cut 4 bases from V and 1 base from J; bases unmatched to any gene: 3. CDR3 bases: TGCGCCAGCAGCCGCGACAGGGGTTCCTACAATGAGCAGTTCTTC. It encodes CASSRDRGSYNEQFF.

A single count supports this clone. The V call is TRBV4-2, the J call TRBJ1-2; no definite D call. CDR3 length: 15 residues. Trimming cost V 0 bases and J 1 base, with 9 bases left between them. Germline CDR1 and CDR2: LGHNA and YNFKEQ. The CDR3 DNA is TGTGCCAGCAGCCAAGATAATGACTTTAACTATGGCTACACCTTC. This sequence encodes CASSQDNDFNYGYTF.

This sequence joins TRBV7-2 and TRBJ1-6; tentatively, D is TRBD1 (6 bases). V lost 4 bases, J lost 2 bases, and 12 bases lay in between. Germline V gene lookup returns CDR1 SGHTA and CDR2 FQGNSA. The CDR3 is 16 amino acids. CDR3 loop: CASSSQGTAYNSPLHF. The CDR3 nucleotides read TGTGCCAGCAGCTCCCAGGGGACCGCCTATAATTCACCCCTCCACTTT.

This clone was detected only once. The chain employs TRBV28 and TRBJ2-7, with 9 bases fitting TRBD2. Germline V gene lookup returns CDR1 MDHEN and CDR2 SYDVKM. The CDR3 runs 15 residues. Trimming took 6 bases from V and 2 from J; bases not matched to a gene: 8. CDR3 in amino acids: CASRETTSGTYEQYF. CDR3 nucleotides: TGTGCCAGCAGAGAGACGACTAGCGGAACCTACGAGCAGTACTTC.

The chain recombines TRBV3-1 (or the pseudogene TRBV3-2) with TRBJ2-3, with 10 nucleotides matching TRBD1. The ends lost 5 bases at V and 8 bases at J; junction bases unmatched: 7. The germline CDR1 and CDR2 sequences are LGHDT and YNNKEL (reference sequence). There are 14 residues in the CDR3. This CDR3 is CASSSGQGEGTQYF. The CDR3 bases are TGTGCCAGCAGCTCCGGACAGGGGGAAGGTACGCAGTATTTT.

This sequence joins TRBV4-2 and TRBJ1-5, with no clear D. V dropped 5 bases and J dropped 0 bases, with 11 bases sitting between them. This CDR3 is built from 15 residues. The germline CDR1 and CDR2 sequences are LGHNA and YNFKEQ. Here the CDR3 DNA reads TGTGCCAGCAGCTCCTCCGGGAATAGCAATCAGCCCCAGCATTTT. Amino acid sequence: CASSSSGNSNQPQHF.

The chain joins TRBV18 to TRBJ2-7, with D possibly matching TRBD2 (6 bases). CDR3 length: 16 amino acids. V was clipped by 0 bases and J by 0 bases, with 12 bases between them. The V gene's germline CDR1 is KGHSH and CDR2 LQKENI. The CDR3 here is CASSPPDRGSSYEQYF. The CDR3 nucleotides read TGTGCCAGCTCACCACCGGACCGGGGGAGCTCCTACGAGCAGTACTTC.

The chain joins TRBV14 to TRBJ1-1; 8 bases align to TRBD1. Germline-derived CDR1 and CDR2 are SGHDN and FVKESK. CDR3 length: 14 residues. The V segment lost 4 bases and the J segment 9 bases; nucleotides outside the gene matches: 10. DNA for the CDR3: TGTGCCAGCAGCCCCTTGGACAGGGACATAAAAGCTTTCTTT. As protein: CASSPLDRDIKAFF.